What follows is one T cell receptor beta chain and its context. TCRdb's copy holds only in-frame clones and misses some; the assay was immunoSEQ multiplex PCR. The data hold roughly 13,000 clones, with around 90% observed a single time. These data originate in a study of T cell clonotyping in hematopoietic cell transplantation. This CDR3 region has 16 residues. Germline V gene sequence: CDR1 SGHAT, CDR2 FQNNGV. V lost 1 base to trimming and J lost 6 bases; unmatched junction nucleotides: 10. The chain uses TRBV11-2 and TRBJ2-7; 9 bases agree with TRBD2. The sequence was collected from a man under 40 in good health. Some clones in this sample may be carry-over from other donors' samples. The sample consisted of peripheral blood mononuclear cells. CDR3 coding DNA: TGTGCCAGCAGCTTAGTTATGGCGGGAGGGCCGGGCGAGCAGTACTTC. Translating it yields CASSLVMAGGPGEQYF.